Sequencing of this T cell receptor (beta chain) was carried out in a study of radiation and T cells in renal cell carcinoma. Clones were sequenced by immunoSEQ multiplex PCR, and TCRdb holds only the in-frame ones, with some missing. The sample lists fewer than 8,500 clones, about two thirds occurring once. J lost 3 bases, V lost 5 bases, and 6 bases had no gene match. The CDR3 runs to 14 residues. Germline CDR1 SNHLY, CDR2 FYNNEI. The sample's treatment: treatment-naive control, cytoreductive nephrectomy. The source of this sequence is a woman aged 70 to 79 with renal cell carcinoma. J is TRBJ1-2 and V is TRBV2; 7 bases are a match to TRBD1. Sequencing used tumor tissue, obtained from a patient whose treatment was nephrectomy without radiotherapy. The CDR3 protein is CASSPQGYDYGYTF. CDR3 DNA sequence: TGTGCCAGCAGTCCACAGGGGTACGACTATGGCTACACCTTC.